The 8 T cell receptor beta chains reported below all come from one sample, sequenced in a study of shared clonotypes between healthy human individuals. Profiled with immunoSEQ multiplex PCR; TCRdb holds only in-frame clones, not every one. The sample includes 2,500,000 or so clones, about 90% of them seen just once. Sequencing used naive CD4+ T cells from PBMCs. The subset: CD45RA+ positively selected. These receptors were obtained from a man aged 18 to 35 in good health. Some clones in this sample may be carry-over from other donors' samples.

On this clone: This sample also contains other DNA sequences that code for the same CDR3. The chain uses TRBV5-4 and TRBJ2-5; D perhaps matches TRBD1 (5 bases). Germline V lookup: CDR1 SGHNT, CDR2 YYREEE (reference sequence). The CDR3 is 14 residues long. V dropped 0 bases and J dropped 2 bases, with 8 bases sitting between them. The CDR3 loop reads CASSLDRLQETQYF. The CDR3 nucleotides are TGTGCCAGCAGCTTGGACAGGCTACAAGAGACCCAGTACTTC.

The chain has TRBV28 and TRBJ1-1, with D uncertain. V dropped 2 bases and J dropped 1 base, with 8 bases sitting between them. The CDR3 is made up of 14 amino acids. Germline CDR1 and CDR2: MDHEN and SYDVKM. This chain's CDR3 is CASSLKGRNTEAFF. The DNA for the CDR3 is TGTGCCAGCAGTTTAAAGGGTCGGAACACTGAAGCTTTCTTT.

This clone has just a few counts. The V and J genes are TRBV19 and TRBJ1-2, with D unclear. The V gene lost 0 bases and the J gene lost 4 bases, with 12 bases spanning the gap. The germline gives CDR1 LNHDA, CDR2 SQIVND (reference sequence). This CDR3 region has 15 residues. The chain's CDR3 is CASSIEGIVGYGYTF. For the CDR3, the DNA is TGTGCCAGTAGTATAGAGGGTATCGTGGGCTATGGCTACACCTTC.

The gene calls are TRBV10-3 and TRBJ2-3; D not certain. V lost 2 bases and J lost 6, with 9 bases in between. The germline gives CDR1 ENHRY, CDR2 SYGVKD. The CDR3 covers 13 residues. The CDR3 protein is CAISEIVSDTQYF. CDR3 nucleotide sequence: TGTGCCATCAGTGAGATTGTTTCCGATACGCAGTATTTT.

This chain uses TRBV28 with TRBJ1-5; 8 nucleotides agree with TRBD1. Per the germline V gene, CDR1 is MDHEN and CDR2 is SYDVKM. This CDR3 has 15 amino acids. Unmatched junction bases numbered 8, after V lost 6 bases and J lost 4 bases. This chain's CDR3 is CASRPYDRGNQPQHF. The CDR3 nucleotides are TGTGCCAGCAGACCTTACGACAGGGGTAATCAGCCCCAGCATTTT. Based on the CDR3 plus reference TRBV28 and TRBJ1-5, the full variable domain is DVKVTQSSRYLVKRTGEKVFLECVQDMDHENMFWYRQDPGLGLRLIYFSYDVKMKEKGDIPEGYSVSREKKERFSLILESASTNQTSMYLCASRPYDRGNQPQHFGDGTRLSIL.

This clone was picked up one time. J is TRBJ2-5 and V is TRBV4-1; D uncertain. The V gene lost 0 bases and the J gene lost 2 bases, with 4 bases spanning the gap. The CDR3 sequence is 13 residues long. Germline V gene data show CDR1 as MGHRA and CDR2 as YSYEKL. The CDR3 region has the DNA TGCGCCAGCAGCCAAGAGGGACAAGAGACCCAGTACTTC. It encodes CASSQEGQETQYF.

This chain uses TRBV6-5 with TRBJ2-1; 7 nucleotides match TRBD2. V trimming: 8 bases; J trimming: 1 base; junction bases outside the gene matches: 8. The CDR3 has 15 amino acids. Germline V CDR1 and CDR2: MNHEY, SVGAGI. The CDR3 protein is CASSRAGDSYNEQFF. The CDR3 region has the DNA TGTGCCAGCTCACGGGCGGGAGATTCCTACAATGAGCAGTTCTTC.

J is TRBJ1-2 and V is TRBV14; D uncertain. The V end lost 2 bases, the J end lost 3 bases, and 10 bases lay between the germline ends. This CDR3 is 14 amino acids long. In germline, CDR1 is SGHDN, CDR2 FVKESK. The CDR3 is CASSQMTADYGYTF. The CDR3, as DNA: TGTGCCAGCAGCCAAATGACGGCCGACTATGGCTACACCTTC.